This TCR beta chain was recorded in a study of blood T cell repertoires in COVID-19. Background on the study: T cells, B-cell-depleted T cells, or PBMCs provided the cDNA or gDNA that served as material.

Per the original methods: Nucleated cell number was recorded as an estimate derived from reference gene primer amplification. The protocol was immunoSEQ multiplex PCR, while the TCRdb copy is restricted to in-frame clones and leaves out a portion. That table is the source of V, J and clone size, and D and trimming were worked out from the DNA. The sample has fewer than 200,000 clones, around 87% seen once. Seattle participants joined during active infection and were tracked over time. The CDR3 extends over 15 amino acids. Unmatched junction bases numbered 3, after V lost 4 bases and J lost 0 bases. Germline V lookup: CDR1 LNHDA, CDR2 SQIVND (reference sequence).

The chain links TRBV19 to TRBJ2-1; 7 bases fit TRBD1. This clonotype originated in a woman at least 80 years old with COVID-19, enrolled during active disease. The sample comprised peripheral blood. CDR3 DNA: TGTGCCAGTAGTAGAACAGGGGCCTCCTACAATGAGCAGTTCTTC. Residues: CASSRTGASYNEQFF.